The T cell receptor beta chain described here comes from a study of regulatory dendritic cells for organ transplantation (dated by TCRdb to about 2017). Background on the whole study: Monocytes were cultured with vitamin D3 on days 0 and 4 and with IL-10 on day 4 to generate regulatory dendritic cells. On day 6, LPS was added to the DC cultures so that the response of the DCs to a potent maturation-inducing agent could be evaluated. TCRbeta repertoires were sequenced from sorted naive and memory CD4+ and CD8+ T cells before and after allostimulation with regulatory or mature dendritic cells.

Sorted T cell subsets were CFSE-labeled and co-cultured for five to six days with allogeneic regulatory or mature dendritic cells at a 1:10 DC:T ratio. FACS was used to sort naive T cells as CD45RA+ cells and memory T cells as CD45RO+ CD4+ or CD8+ cells. T cells for TCR sequencing came from two healthy control subjects. Genomic DNA was extracted with the Qiagen DNeasy Blood & Tissue Kit. Multiplexed two-step PCR with Vbeta-specific forward primers and Jbeta-specific reverse primers was used to amplify TCRbeta CDR3 regions. Through the immunoSEQ service, TCRbeta libraries were sequenced on an Illumina instrument. The study's own analysis went as follows. IMGT annotation was used to assign V, D and J genes, and synthetic CDR3 analogues were used to correct counts for multiplex PCR bias. In the immunoSEQ Analyzer, repertoire clonality was calculated as one minus the normalized Shannon entropy. Clonal expansion was defined using Fisher's exact test with Benjamini-Hochberg false discovery rate control and a two-tailed threshold of P<0.01. This immuneACCESS table, as held by TCRdb, lists in-frame sequences with V and J called but not all clones. Of the missing ones, under half trace to an unresolved V gene in checked studies; the others have no known cause. V and J calls and clone size are copied from that table; D and trimming were computed from the DNA. For this sample there are about 10,000 clones; less than 70% appear just once. Jointly, the top ten make up approximately 0.57% of the sample.

Reading from cysteine to phenylalanine, the CDR3 counts 15 amino acids. Of all the DNA, just the CDR3 is kept, 45 bases in frame from base 1. Here V drops 6 bases and J drops 0 bases, and the junction holds 8 bases not matched to any gene. CDR1 and CDR2, looked up from the germline V gene, are MNHEY and SVGAGI. This clone was picked up a small number of times. The clone's antigen remains unknown. No clone much larger than this one lies a single base away; base qualities are absent. What the study reported, not specific to this receptor: Allostimulation expanded memory CD8+ clones in both subjects, but regulatory dendritic cells appeared to induce more limited expansion than mature dendritic cells. Only two subjects were sequenced, and considerable between-individual heterogeneity in the alloreactive memory CD8+ T cell pool was noted by the authors. The repertoires of naive CD4+ and CD8+ T cells were highly diverse, while memory cell repertoires were less diverse, with memory CD8+ cells being the most oligoclonal. Among the resting subsets, memory CD8+ T cells contained the most alloreactive TCR clonotypes.

Sequencing was performed on naive CD4+ T cells from blood cultured with dendritic cells. The sample's cell subset or site, from its label and the paper: CD45RA+ naive T cells. This clonotype was sampled from a human donor in good health. The chain is made from TRBV6-5 and TRBJ2-7, and TRBD1 aligns with 7 junction nucleotides. In nucleotides, the sequence is TGTGCCAGCAGCCCACCCGGGACAGCCTCCTACGAGCAGTACTTC. Its coded protein is CASSPPGTASYEQYF.